The 12 T cell receptor beta chains given below trace back to one sample, sequenced in a study of T cells in Graves' hyperthyroidism and ophthalmopathy. Template material for amplifying TCR beta CDR3 regions consisted of RNA transcripts. First-round RT-PCR with HTBI primers amplified the TCR CDR3 region. TCRdb ran MiXCR on the multiplex PCR reads and lists one entry per CDR3 protein. The sample shows about 600,000 distinct CDR3 sequences, about 14% of them seen only once. The source material was blood. Every receptor here comes from a woman in her fifties or sixties with Graves' ophthalmopathy.

A few counts support this clonotype. This CDR3 is CASSPRDRGLVETQYF. Written as DNA, the CDR3 is TGCGCCAGCAGCCCCCGGGACAGGGGGCTTGTAGAGACCCAGTACTTC. The chain uses TRBV4-1 and TRBJ2-5; 12 bases map to TRBD1. V lost 4 bases, J lost 4 bases, and 7 bases stayed unmatched. Germline assignment: CDR1 MGHRA and CDR2 YSYEKL. The CDR3 covers 16 residues.

This clonotype was recorded a few times. The J gene is TRBJ1-4, the V gene TRBV7-9; TRBD1 is a possible D gene (5 bases). V was pared by 2 bases and J by 4 bases, with 11 bases between. This CDR3 is built from 15 residues. Looked up from germline, CDR1 is SEHNR and CDR2 is FQNEAQ (reference sequence). The DNA of the CDR3 is TGTGCCAGCAGCTTAACTCGACAGCTTAATGAAAAACTGTTTTTT. Its protein product is CASSLTRQLNEKLFF.

This clonotype was seen repeatedly, ten times or more. The rearrangement joins TRBV27 to TRBJ2-3; D ambiguous. Trimming stripped 5 bases from V and 0 bases from J, with 15 bases between. This CDR3 comprises 16 residues. CDR1 MNHEY and CDR2 SMNVEV come from the germline V gene (reference sequence). This CDR3 is CASSLQQITSTDTQYF. CDR3 nucleotide sequence: TGTGCCAGCAGTCTCCAACAGATAACTAGCACAGATACGCAGTATTTT.

This clonotype was found a few times. This chain joins TRBV10-3 and TRBJ2-7, with D perhaps TRBD2 (6 bases). This CDR3 is built from 13 residues. Germline-derived CDR1 and CDR2 are ENHRY and SYGVKD. The V end was cut by 3 bases, the J end by 5 bases, with 11 bases between. CDR3 coding DNA: TGTGCCATCAGTGATGGGGGGTCGGACGAGCAGTACTTC. Translating it yields CAISDGGSDEQYF.

The chain has TRBV19 and TRBJ2-3, with TRBD1 as a possible D gene (5 bases). In germline, CDR1 is LNHDA, CDR2 SQIVND (reference sequence). Trimming cost V 6 bases and J 5 bases, with 15 bases left between them. This CDR3 contains 14 residues. The DNA for the CDR3 is TGTGCCAGTAGGCATACCCAGGGATTAGATACGCAGTATTTT. Its translation: CASRHTQGLDTQYF.

The chain has TRBV24-1 and TRBJ1-1; possible D gene TRBD1, 5 bases. V shed 0 bases and J shed 7 bases, with 8 bases lying between them. CDR3 size: 13 residues. Germline loops: CDR1 KGHDR, CDR2 SFDVKD. The CDR3 DNA reads TGTGCCACCAGTGATTTGTGGGGGAGTGAAGCTTTCTTT. Amino acid sequence: CATSDLWGSEAFF.

The chain uses TRBV24-1 and TRBJ1-3; D gene unclear. Per germline, CDR1 KGHDR and CDR2 SFDVKD. The V end was cut by 3 bases, the J end by 0 bases, with 17 bases between. The CDR3 extends over 18 amino acids. The CDR3 bases are TGTGCCACCAGTGATCCTGTTGGCGGCGGTGACTCTGGAAACACCATATATTTT. Translated: CATSDPVGGGDSGNTIYF.

This clonotype was counted at least ten times. CDR3 sequence: CASSFHNEQFF. The CDR3 DNA follows: TGCGCCAGCAGCTTTCACAATGAGCAGTTCTTC. The chain is built from TRBV5-1 and TRBJ2-1; D is ambiguous. Trimming took 2 bases from V and 5 from J, leaving 2 bases between them. Germline loops: CDR1 SGHRS, CDR2 YFSETQ. The CDR3 sequence is 11 residues long.

This chain uses TRBV2 with TRBJ2-3; D is unclear. CDR3 length: 14 amino acids. Germline values: CDR1 SNHLY, CDR2 FYNNEI. V was trimmed by 6 bases and J by 3 bases, leaving 13 bases between them. The CDR3 nucleotides read TGTGCCAGCAGCCGGACCAGTAGGACAGATACGCAGTATTTT. Translated, it gives CASSRTSRTDTQYF.

This sequence joins TRBV6-2 or TRBV6-3 and TRBJ2-7; 10 bases line up with TRBD1. Germline values: CDR1 MNHEY, CDR2 SVGEGT. With V trimmed by 7 bases and J by 3 bases, 9 bases remained unmatched. The CDR3 is made up of 15 amino acids. The CDR3 region has the DNA TGTGCCAGCACCTACGGGGGGACAGGGGTCTACGAGCAGTACTTC. The encoded protein is CASTYGGTGVYEQYF.

This clonotype was recorded many times. The CDR3 spells CASSSALGTDSYNEQFF. As DNA, the CDR3 is TGTGCCAGCAGTTCTGCGCTCGGGACAGACTCCTACAATGAGCAGTTCTTC. The chain recombines TRBV28 with TRBJ2-1, with TRBD1 matching 7 bases. CDR1 and CDR2 (germline): MDHEN, SYDVKM. CDR3 size: 17 residues. The trim removed 4 bases at V and 0 bases at J, leaving 9 bases unmatched.

This clonotype was counted many times. The V call is TRBV7-2, the J call TRBJ2-7; 8 bases map to TRBD2. This CDR3 spans 14 amino acids. Germline V gene lookup returns CDR1 SGHTA and CDR2 FQGNSA. Trimming at V came to 5 bases and at J to 2 bases, leaving 5 bases not matched to a gene. CDR3 in amino acids: CASSRLAGPYEQYF. CDR3 DNA: TGTGCCAGCAGCCGGCTAGCGGGCCCCTACGAGCAGTACTTC.